One and the same sample provided the 3 T cell receptor beta chains below, sequenced in a study of cytomegalovirus exposure and HLA in healthy donors. The study ran its PCR with 60 Vbeta and 13 Jbeta primers. TCRdb's copy holds only in-frame clones and misses some; the assay was immunoSEQ multiplex PCR. The table has approximately 97,000 clones, approximately 73% seen once. Sequencing input: PBMCs. The receptors originated from a man between 40 and 49 years old in good health and CMV-seronegative.

In its sample, this clone was seen once. In DNA form, the CDR3 reads TGTGCCAGCAGCGTAGCAGGGACAGGGGTGGGCTATGGCTACACCTTC. Translation gives CASSVAGTGVGYGYTF. The chain has TRBV9 and TRBJ1-2; 10 bases line up with TRBD1. J gave up 4 bases and V 0 bases, and 6 bases lay outside the gene matches. The CDR3 is 16 residues long. Germline-derived CDR1 and CDR2 are SGDLS and YYNGEE.

This sequence joins TRBV2 and TRBJ1-2, with D possibly being TRBD1 (5 bases). Germline CDR1 is SNHLY and CDR2 is FYNNEI. Deletions cut 0 bases from V and 5 bases from J, with 10 bases between. CDR3 length equals 14 residues. This chain's CDR3 is CASSEALGGYGYTF. The CDR3 region has the DNA TGTGCCAGCAGTGAAGCGCTCGGGGGGTATGGCTACACCTTC.

A remark on this clone: Other DNA sequences from this sample encode an identical CDR3 as well. V gene TRBV4-2 combines with J gene TRBJ2-3; a possible D gene is TRBD1 (6 bases). Germline CDR1 is LGHNA and CDR2 is YNFKEQ. V was clipped by 4 bases and J by 0 bases, with 8 bases between them. The CDR3 sequence is 14 residues long. DNA for the CDR3: TGTGCCAGCAGCCGGCAGGGGAGCACAGATACGCAGTATTTT. Translating gives CASSRQGSTDTQYF.